A selection of T cell receptor beta chains follows, all from one sample in a study of patients and donors after allogeneic stem cell transplantation. In TCRdb, the RT-PCR reads were re-called with MiXCR into one record per CDR3 protein. The repertoire holds roughly 880,000 distinct CDR3 sequences, 18% seen once, with around 6% in the top ten. The specimen was blood, either unsorted or a sorted T cell fraction (not recorded which). Receptors originate from a human donor who was either an allogeneic HSCT recipient or a stem cell or donor lymphocyte infusion donor (not recorded which). It is not recorded whose cells these are; they may come from a transplant donor. The CDR3 runs from the conserved cysteine through the conserved F or W. A D gene is named only where the DNA matches it firmly. Size tells how often a clone was seen (once, few, many) or the class of an expanded clone, and some rows leave it out.

J	D	size	V	CDR3	DNA
TRBJ2-4	NA	NA	TRBV29-1	CSVTENIQYF	TGCAGCGTTACAGAAAACATTCAGTACTTC
TRBJ2-3	TRBD2	NA	TRBV29-1	CSASSGRAIGDTQYF	TGCAGCGCGTCTAGCGGGAGGGCCATTGGAGATACGCAGTATTTT
TRBJ1-6	NA	many	TRBV20-1	CSAIDGQSNSPLHF	TGCAGTGCTATTGACGGACAGAGCAATTCACCCCTCCACTTT
TRBJ2-1	TRBD2	few	TRBV5-6	CASTSDPGGNEQFF	TGTGCCAGCACCTCCGACCCCGGGGGGAATGAGCAGTTCTTC
TRBJ1-5	NA	NA	TRBV6-2/TRBV6-3	CASSHRVSRNQPQHF	TGTGCCAGCAGCCACAGGGTTAGCCGCAATCAGCCCCAGCATTTT
TRBJ1-2	NA	few	TRBV6-1	CASSDGYETAANYGYTF	TGTGCCAGCAGTGATGGATATGAGACGGCCGCGAACTATGGCTACACCTTC
TRBJ2-5	NA	NA	TRBV15	CATSREDRRQETQYF	TGTGCCACCAGCAGAGAGGACAGACGACAAGAGACCCAGTACTTC
TRBJ2-7	TRBD1	NA	TRBV4-2	CASSQAGTGGHEQYF	TGTGCCAGCAGCCAGGCCGGGACAGGGGGCCACGAGCAGTACTTC
TRBJ2-1	TRBD1	NA	TRBV4-2	CASSQEVKGASEQFF	TGTGCCAGCAGCCAAGAAGTTAAGGGGGCGAGTGAGCAGTTCTTC
TRBJ2-3	TRBD2	few	TRBV12-3/TRBV12-4	CASLSGTKDTQYF	TGTGCCAGCCTTAGCGGGACGAAAGATACGCAGTATTTT
TRBJ1-4	NA	NA	TRBV12-3/TRBV12-4	CASSPDSAPEKLFF	TGTGCCAGCAGCCCTGACAGTGCCCCCGAAAAACTGTTTTTT
TRBJ2-5	NA	NA	TRBV2	CASSKVQQGANWETQYF	TGTGCCAGCAGCAAAGTTCAACAGGGAGCTAATTGGGAGACCCAGTACTTC
TRBJ2-7	NA	NA	TRBV7-9	CASSLIGGASYEQYF	TGTGCCAGCAGCTTAATTGGGGGGGCGTCCTACGAGCAGTACTTC
TRBJ1-2	NA	few	TRBV2	CASSEGRTRHGYTF	TGTGCCAGCAGTGAAGGGCGGACCCGTCATGGCTACACCTTC
TRBJ1-1	NA	few	TRBV20-1	CSARDSSAYTEAFF	TGCAGTGCTAGAGATTCCAGTGCGTACACTGAAGCTTTCTTT
TRBJ2-2	NA	NA	TRBV5-1	CASSFTRGSVTGELFF	TGCGCCAGCAGCTTCACGCGGGGATCAGTCACCGGGGAGCTGTTTTTT
TRBJ2-5	NA	NA	TRBV5-1	CASTSRGVAVQETQYF	TGCGCCAGCACCTCAAGGGGGGTAGCGGTTCAAGAGACCCAGTACTTC
TRBJ2-2	TRBD2	NA	TRBV29-1	CSVGSGGAGELFF	TGCAGCGTTGGTTCGGGGGGGGCCGGGGAGCTGTTTTTT
TRBJ1-1	TRBD1	few	TRBV7-9	CASSLSLGQGNTEAFF	TGTGCCAGCAGCTTATCATTGGGACAGGGAAACACTGAAGCTTTCTTT
TRBJ2-5	NA	NA	TRBV20-1	CSARDRRGGGETQYF	TGCAGTGCTAGAGATAGGAGGGGGGGCGGGGAGACCCAGTACTTC
TRBJ2-4	NA	NA	TRBV11-2	CASSTERHGGALAKNIQYF	TGTGCCAGCAGCACTGAACGTCATGGGGGGGCGCTAGCCAAAAACATTCAGTACTTC
TRBJ1-1	NA	few	TRBV9	CASSVAARNTEAFF	TGTGCCAGCAGCGTGGCGGCGCGGAACACTGAAGCTTTCTTT
TRBJ2-7	NA	NA	TRBV7-2	CASSQGSGFSYEQYF	TGTGCCAGCAGCCAGGGAAGCGGATTCTCCTACGAGCAGTACTTC
TRBJ2-3	NA	few	TRBV5-1	CASSPSLTGRDTQYF	TGCGCCAGCAGCCCTTCCCTAACAGGACGAGATACGCAGTATTTT
TRBJ2-1	NA	NA	TRBV21-1	CASSKVEGKNNEQFF	TGTGCCAGCAGCAAAGTCGAGGGTAAGAACAATGAGCAGTTCTTC
TRBJ2-2	TRBD1	NA	TRBV7-2	CASSPGQGAWTGELFF	TGTGCCAGCAGCCCCGGACAGGGGGCGTGGACCGGGGAGCTGTTTTTT
TRBJ2-4	NA	few	TRBV29-1	CSVAGRAKNIQYF	TGCAGCGTGGCGGGTCGGGCCAAAAACATTCAGTACTTC
TRBJ1-5	TRBD1	NA	TRBV12-3/TRBV12-4	CASRQGDRPNQPQHF	TGTGCCAGCAGGCAGGGGGACAGGCCGAATCAGCCCCAGCATTTT
TRBJ2-1	NA	many	TRBV5-1	CASSFFPDSLNEQFF	TGCGCCAGCAGCTTTTTTCCGGACTCGCTCAATGAGCAGTTCTTC
TRBJ2-1	NA	NA	TRBV27	CASSVGASYNEQFF	TGTGCCAGCAGTGTGGGGGCCTCCTACAATGAGCAGTTCTTC
TRBJ1-1	TRBD1	NA	TRBV20-1	CSARDPGQYTEAFF	TGCAGTGCTAGAGACCCGGGACAGTACACTGAAGCTTTCTTT
TRBJ1-3	NA	NA	TRBV5-1	CASSLQDLGGNTIYF	TGCGCCAGCAGCTTGCAAGACCTGGGAGGAAACACCATATATTTT
TRBJ2-7	NA	few	TRBV5-1	CASSLEQGDEQYF	TGCGCCAGCAGCTTGGAACAGGGTGACGAGCAGTACTTC
TRBJ2-5	TRBD1	NA	TRBV9	CASSERDRMQETQYF	TGTGCCAGCAGCGAAAGGGACAGGATGCAAGAGACCCAGTACTTC
TRBJ2-7	TRBD1	NA	TRBV2	CASSRDRGAFYEQYF	TGTGCCAGCAGTAGGGACAGGGGGGCGTTCTACGAGCAGTACTTC
TRBJ2-7	NA	few	TRBV5-1	CASSLAVGRVTYEQYF	TGCGCCAGCAGCTTGGCGGTAGGGCGGGTGACCTACGAGCAGTACTTC
TRBJ2-3	NA	NA	TRBV4-2	CASSQGKGIGADTQYF	TGTGCCAGCAGCCAAGGGAAAGGGATTGGTGCAGATACGCAGTATTTT
TRBJ1-2	TRBD1	few	TRBV12-3/TRBV12-4	CASSRHQGADGYTF	TGTGCCAGCAGTCGCCACCAGGGGGCTGATGGCTACACCTTC
TRBJ2-2	TRBD2	many	TRBV27	CASTLGRGTGELFF	TGTGCCAGTACCTTGGGGAGGGGAACCGGGGAGCTGTTTTTT
TRBJ2-3	TRBD2	few	TRBV4-1	CASSHSTTSGSTDTQYF	TGCGCCAGCAGCCACTCCACGACTAGCGGGAGCACAGATACGCAGTATTTT
TRBJ1-1	TRBD1	NA	TRBV4-1	CASSPPLHRGYTEAFF	TGCGCCAGCAGCCCCCCCTTACACAGGGGCTACACTGAAGCTTTCTTT
TRBJ2-7	TRBD1	NA	TRBV6-1	CASSRRGQGAYEQYF	TGTGCCAGCAGCCGCCGGGGACAGGGAGCCTACGAGCAGTACTTC